This is a list of T cell receptor beta chains from one sample in a study of T cells after yellow fever vaccination. One entry per CDR3 protein results from TCRdb running MiXCR on the 5' RACE reads. Among 25,000 to 35,000 distinct CDR3 sequences listed, roughly 4.5% were seen once. The material sequenced was CD8+ T cells sorted from PBMCs, taken 5 days after the yellow fever booster vaccination. The receptors were gathered from a man aged 30 to 39 who received the YFV17D yellow fever vaccine. Both conserved end residues are part of each CDR3. The D gene is left open where the match is weak. Clone size is stated in some rows and not others, as once, few, many or a class when expanded.

many,TRBJ2-2,TRBV29-1,TRBD2,TGCAGCTTTGCCGGACTAGCGGGAGGCGGGGAGCTGTTTTTT,CSFAGLAGGGELFF
many,TRBJ2-5,TRBV12-3/TRBV12-4,TRBD2,TGTGCCAGCAGTTTCGCGGTTGGCCCGGGGGGTATGGAGACCCAGTACTTC,CASSFAVGPGGMETQYF
many,TRBJ2-7,TRBV9,.,TGTGCCAGCAGCGCTAGGGACAACTCCTACGAGCAGTACTTC,CASSARDNSYEQYF
many,TRBJ2-1,TRBV27,TRBD2,TGTGCCAGCACCCTAATAGCGGGAGGTTACAATGAGCAGTTCTTC,CASTLIAGGYNEQFF
many,TRBJ2-1,TRBV20-1,TRBD2,TGCAGTGCTAGAGAGACTAGCGGGAGGGGCGATGAGCAGTTCTTC,CSARETSGRGDEQFF
many,TRBJ2-3,TRBV6-5,.,TGTGCCAGCAGTTACCTGGGTGGGGGAGATACGCAGTATTTT,CASSYLGGGDTQYF
medium-sized,TRBJ2-1,TRBV7-9,.,TGTGCCAGCAGCCCGGCGAGTCACAATGAGCAGTTCTTC,CASSPASHNEQFF
many,TRBJ1-2,TRBV12-3/TRBV12-4,.,TGTGCCAGCAGTAACCAGGGAATTGGTGGCTACACCTTC,CASSNQGIGGYTF
many,TRBJ1-2,TRBV4-1,.,TGCGCCAGCAGCCAAGAGTGGGTCCAGGGCTATGGCTACACCTTC,CASSQEWVQGYGYTF
many,TRBJ2-1,TRBV25-1,.,TGTGCCAGCAGTGCCTCCGCCCGGGCAGGTGAGCAGTTCTTC,CASSASARAGEQFF
many,TRBJ2-7,TRBV7-2,.,TGTGCCAGCAGCGCACCCCAGGAGACAAGTCCCTACGAGCAGTACTTC,CASSAPQETSPYEQYF
many,TRBJ1-2,TRBV11-2,.,TGTGCCAGCAGCGTGCCCCTCGGGAACTATGGCTACACCTTC,CASSVPLGNYGYTF
many,TRBJ2-7,TRBV29-1,TRBD1,TGCAGCGTTGACACAGGGGTCGAGCAGTACTTC,CSVDTGVEQYF
many,TRBJ2-1,TRBV2,.,TGTGCCAGCATTAGGAGTAATGAGCAGTTCTTC,CASIRSNEQFF
many,TRBJ2-3,TRBV7-9,TRBD1,TGTGCCAGCAGCAAACCCGGTGGACAGGGAGGAGATACGCAGTATTTT,CASSKPGGQGGDTQYF
many,TRBJ2-2,TRBV29-1,.,TGCAGCGTTGTGGAGGCAGTCACCGGGGAGCTGTTTTTT,CSVVEAVTGELFF
many,TRBJ2-1,TRBV6-5,TRBD2,TGTGCCAGCAGTTACGATAGCGGGAGGGCCTATGAGCAGTTCTTC,CASSYDSGRAYEQFF
many,TRBJ2-3,TRBV13,TRBD2,TGTGCCAGCAGCTTAGTCGCGGGAGCCGGAGATACGCAGTATTTT,CASSLVAGAGDTQYF
many,TRBJ2-7,TRBV7-2,.,TGTGCCAGCAGCTGGGGACTTGGCTCCTACGAGCAGTACTTC,CASSWGLGSYEQYF
many,TRBJ2-7,TRBV4-2,TRBD1,TGTGCCAGCAGCCAAGAAGATGCCGGGACAGGCTTTTTCGAGCAGTACTTC,CASSQEDAGTGFFEQYF
many,TRBJ2-7,TRBV9,.,TGTGCCAGCAGCGTAGGTAGTCAGTTCTACGAGCAGTACTTC,CASSVGSQFYEQYF
.,TRBJ2-5,TRBV3-1,.,TGTGCCAGCAGCCAAGGGGGGGCGGGCCGCATTCAAGAGACCCAGTACTTC,CASSQGGAGRIQETQYF
many,TRBJ2-3,TRBV4-3,.,TGCGCCAGCAGCCCGGGGGGCTCACACACAGATACGCAGTATTTT,CASSPGGSHTDTQYF
.,TRBJ1-1,TRBV29-1,.,TGCAGCGTTATAGGGTCTACTGAAGCTTTCTTT,CSVIGSTEAFF
many,TRBJ2-1,TRBV27,.,TGTGCCAGCAGTTTATATCCCCCCCTGGCCGATGAGCAGTTCTTC,CASSLYPPLADEQFF
many,TRBJ2-2,TRBV5-6,TRBD2,TGTGCCAGCAACGGTCCGGGAGGGCCAATCGGGGAGCTGTTTTTT,CASNGPGGPIGELFF
.,TRBJ2-2,TRBV3-1,.,TGTGCCAGCAGCCACATCCTGAACACCGGGGAGCTGTTTTTT,CASSHILNTGELFF
many,TRBJ2-1,TRBV10-1,TRBD1,TGCGCCAGCAGTGGAGCCTCCTTCGGGACAGGGAAAGCTGGGGAGCAGTTCTTC,CASSGASFGTGKAGEQFF
many,TRBJ2-3,TRBV7-8,TRBD2,TGTGCCAGCAGCCCCCCTAGTCAGGGACTAGCGGACACAGATACGCAGTATTTT,CASSPPSQGLADTDTQYF
many,TRBJ2-3,TRBV2,.,TGTGCCAGCAGCGGTCAAGATACGCAGTATTTT,CASSGQDTQYF
many,TRBJ1-1,TRBV12-3/TRBV12-4,.,TGTGCCAGCAGTTTCCTTTTAGGGGTTTATGGTGAAGCTTTCTTT,CASSFLLGVYGEAFF
many,TRBJ2-5,TRBV15,.,TGTGCCACCAGCAGAGCAGGGGGGTACCAAGAGACCCAGTACTTC,CATSRAGGYQETQYF
many,TRBJ2-5,TRBV9,.,TGTGCCAGCAGCGTATCCGGGACTTACCAAGAGACCCAGTACTTC,CASSVSGTYQETQYF
many,TRBJ1-1,TRBV27,.,TGTGCCAGCAGCCACGGGACCGGTGTGAACACTGAAGCTTTCTTT,CASSHGTGVNTEAFF
many,TRBJ2-1,TRBV7-8,.,TGTGCCAGCAGCGCTGATTCCTACAATGAGCAGTTCTTC,CASSADSYNEQFF
many,TRBJ1-3,TRBV28,.,TGTGCCAGCAGTCCGCCCGGGATAGGGAGCTACTCTGGAAACACCATATATTTT,CASSPPGIGSYSGNTIYF
many,TRBJ1-5,TRBV20-1,.,TGCAGTGCTAGGAATAGCAATCAGCCCCAGCATTTT,CSARNSNQPQHF
many,TRBJ2-1,TRBV4-2,.,TGTGCCAGCAGCCAAGGCACGGACCCCTCCTACAATGAGCAGTTCTTC,CASSQGTDPSYNEQFF
many,TRBJ2-2,TRBV3-1,.,TGTGCCAGCAGCCAAGAAGCCCTAGCAACCGGGGAGCTGTTTTTT,CASSQEALATGELFF
many,TRBJ2-1,TRBV29-1,TRBD2,TGCAGCGGGCTACTAGCGGCCCGCGGGGGTGAGCAGTTCTTC,CSGLLAARGGEQFF
few,TRBJ2-1,TRBV12-3/TRBV12-4,TRBD2,TGTGCCAGCAGTGAGGGGAGGGTGGGGACCCGCTCCTACAATGAGCAGTTCTTC,CASSEGRVGTRSYNEQFF
.,TRBJ1-1,TRBV20-1,TRBD1,TGCAGTGCTCGGACAGGGATGAACACTGAAGCTTTCTTT,CSARTGMNTEAFF
many,TRBJ2-1,TRBV12-3/TRBV12-4,TRBD1,TGTGCCAGCAGTGTCCAGGGGGATGAGCAGTTCTTC,CASSVQGDEQFF
many,TRBJ2-7,TRBV12-3/TRBV12-4,.,TGTGCCAGCAGTTTCCTGAACCCGACCGAGCAGTACTTC,CASSFLNPTEQYF
many,TRBJ2-5,TRBV7-9,TRBD2,TGTGCCAGCAGCTTGAGCGGGACCCTGGAAGAGACCCAGTACTTC,CASSLSGTLEETQYF
many,TRBJ2-2,TRBV20-1,TRBD2,TGCAGTGCTAGACCCCTAGCGGGAGTTACCGGGGAGCTGTTTTTT,CSARPLAGVTGELFF
many,TRBJ2-5,TRBV20-1,TRBD1,TGCAGTGCTAGAGACCAAGGACAGGGGGCAGAGACCCAGTACTTC,CSARDQGQGAETQYF
many,TRBJ2-2,TRBV27,.,TGTGCCAGCAGCTCATCACTAGCTTCCACCGGGGAGCTGTTTTTT,CASSSSLASTGELFF
many,TRBJ1-1,TRBV4-3,.,TGCGCCAGCAGCCAACTAGAGGTGGGAACTGAAGCTTTCTTT,CASSQLEVGTEAFF